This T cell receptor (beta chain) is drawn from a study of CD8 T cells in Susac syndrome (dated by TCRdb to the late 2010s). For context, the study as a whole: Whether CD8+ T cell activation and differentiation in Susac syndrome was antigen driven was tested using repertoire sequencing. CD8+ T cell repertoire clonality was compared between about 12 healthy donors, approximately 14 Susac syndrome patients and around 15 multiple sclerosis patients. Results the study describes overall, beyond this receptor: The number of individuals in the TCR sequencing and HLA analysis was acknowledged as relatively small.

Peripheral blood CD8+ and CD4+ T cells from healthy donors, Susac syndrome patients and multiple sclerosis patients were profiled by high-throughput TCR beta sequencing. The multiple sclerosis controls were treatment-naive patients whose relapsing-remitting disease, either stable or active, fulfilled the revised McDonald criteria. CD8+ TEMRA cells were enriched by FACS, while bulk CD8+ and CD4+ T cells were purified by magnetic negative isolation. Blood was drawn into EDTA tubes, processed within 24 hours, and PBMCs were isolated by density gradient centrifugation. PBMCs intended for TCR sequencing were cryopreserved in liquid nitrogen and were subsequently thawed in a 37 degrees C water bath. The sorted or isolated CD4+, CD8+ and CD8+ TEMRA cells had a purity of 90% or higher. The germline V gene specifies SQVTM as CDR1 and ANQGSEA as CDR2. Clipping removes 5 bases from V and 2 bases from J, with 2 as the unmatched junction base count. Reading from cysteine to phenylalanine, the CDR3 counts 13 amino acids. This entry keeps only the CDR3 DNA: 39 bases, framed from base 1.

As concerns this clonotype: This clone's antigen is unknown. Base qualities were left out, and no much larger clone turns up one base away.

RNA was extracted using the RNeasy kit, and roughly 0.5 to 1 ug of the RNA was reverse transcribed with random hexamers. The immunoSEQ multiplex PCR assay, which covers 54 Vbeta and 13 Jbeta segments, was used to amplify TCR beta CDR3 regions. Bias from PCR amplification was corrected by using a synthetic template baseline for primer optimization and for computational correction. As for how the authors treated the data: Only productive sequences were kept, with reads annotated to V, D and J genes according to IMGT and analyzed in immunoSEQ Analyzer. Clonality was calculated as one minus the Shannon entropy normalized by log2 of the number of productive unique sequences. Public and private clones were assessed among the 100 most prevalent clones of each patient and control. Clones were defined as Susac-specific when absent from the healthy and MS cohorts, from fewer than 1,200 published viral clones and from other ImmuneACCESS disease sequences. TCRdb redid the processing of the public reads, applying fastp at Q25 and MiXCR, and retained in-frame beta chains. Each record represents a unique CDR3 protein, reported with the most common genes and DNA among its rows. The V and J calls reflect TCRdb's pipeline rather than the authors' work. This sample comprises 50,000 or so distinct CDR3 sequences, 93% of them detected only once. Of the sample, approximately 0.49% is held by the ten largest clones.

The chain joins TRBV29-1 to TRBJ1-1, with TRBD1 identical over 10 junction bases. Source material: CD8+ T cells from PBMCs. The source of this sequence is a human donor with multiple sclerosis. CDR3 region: CSVRTGGNTEAFF. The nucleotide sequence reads TGCAGCGTTAGGACAGGGGGAAACACTGAAGCTTTCTTT.